Each of the 10 T cell receptor beta chains below was sequenced from the same sample in a study of T cell changes during pregnancy in multiple sclerosis. Sequenced by immunoSEQ multiplex PCR; TCRdb stores in-frame clones only, minus some. The sample holds around 40,000 clones, more than 85% seen once. The specimen comprised CD4+ T cells from peripheral blood mononuclear cells, sampled in the second trimester of pregnancy. The receptors here all came from a female donor in good health, enrolled as a control in a pregnancy study.

The chain combines TRBV30 with TRBJ1-2, with D possibly matching TRBD1 (6 bases). The CDR3 has 14 amino acids. Germline V gives CDR1 GTSNPN, CDR2 SVGIG (reference sequence). Trimming left V 8 bases short and J 2 bases short, with 18 bases between. The CDR3 protein is CARALTGGNYGYTF. The CDR3, as DNA: TGTGCCCGAGCTCTGACAGGCGGAAACTATGGCTACACCTTC.

V and J are TRBV28 and TRBJ1-3; 9 nucleotides line up with TRBD1. Germline V gene lookup returns CDR1 MDHEN and CDR2 SYDVKM. This CDR3 has 15 residues. The V and J ends lost 8 bases and 0 bases, in that order; junction bases with no gene match: 5. In DNA form, the CDR3 reads TGTGCCAGCTACGGACAGGGGCACTCTGGAAACACCATATATTTT. Residues: CASYGQGHSGNTIYF.

The chain employs TRBV19 and TRBJ2-5, with 10 bases that match TRBD1. The CDR3 is made up of 13 amino acids. Germline CDR1 and CDR2: LNHDA and SQIVND (reference sequence). The J segment lost 1 base and the V segment lost 8 bases, leaving 1 base of the junction unmatched. The CDR3 coding sequence is TGTGCCAGTCGGGACAGGGGCCAAGAGACCCAGTACTTC. As protein: CASRDRGQETQYF.

This clone was counted once. This chain links TRBV18 with TRBJ1-2, with D possibly being TRBD1 (6 bases). This CDR3 has 13 residues. Germline V lookup: CDR1 KGHSH, CDR2 LQKENI. V lost 5 bases to trimming and J lost 6 bases, with 13 bases between them. CDR3 sequence reads: CASSEGQINGYTF. The CDR3 DNA sequence: TGTGCCAGCTCAGAAGGACAGATTAATGGCTACACCTTC.

This chain links TRBV5-1 with TRBJ2-5, with D perhaps matching TRBD1 (5 bases). The CDR3 has 17 amino acids. CDR1 is SGHRS and CDR2 is YFSETQ in the germline V gene. V dropped 0 bases and J dropped 1 base, with 16 bases sitting between them. CDR3 protein: CASSLGGYLRPQETQYF. In nucleotides, the CDR3 is TGCGCCAGCAGCTTGGGGGGCTACCTGCGCCCCCAAGAGACCCAGTACTTC.

The J gene is TRBJ1-4, the V gene TRBV7-8; TRBD1 might be the D (6 bases). The CDR3 is made up of 15 amino acids. The V end was cut by 6 bases, the J end by 4 bases, with 15 bases between. From germline, CDR1 is SGHVS and CDR2 FQNEAQ. CDR3 DNA: TGTGCCAGCAGTTGGGGGCGGGAGAATAATGAAAAACTGTTTTTT. Translating it yields CASSWGRENNEKLFF.

The CDR3 is CAISEEEDTEAFF. The CDR3 DNA reads as TGTGCCATCAGTGAGGAGGAGGACACTGAAGCTTTCTTT. This chain links TRBV10-3 with TRBJ1-1; D not certain. Per the germline V gene, CDR1 is ENHRY and CDR2 is SYGVKD. The CDR3 loop spans 13 amino acids. Trimming took 2 bases from V and 3 from J, leaving 7 bases between them.

This chain connects TRBV28 to TRBJ1-2; no definite D call. This CDR3 is 14 amino acids long. From germline, CDR1 is MDHEN and CDR2 SYDVKM. Deletions cut 7 bases from V and 6 bases from J, with 18 bases between. The CDR3 is CASKVLGEENGYTF. CDR3 DNA sequence: TGTGCCAGCAAAGTCTTAGGTGAGGAGAATGGCTACACCTTC.

This clone was counted once. This chain links TRBV6-1 with TRBJ2-2; TRBD2 might be the D (6 bases). The length of the CDR3 is 15 residues. V was clipped by 2 bases and J by 2 bases, with 9 bases between them. Germline V gene lookup returns CDR1 MNHNS and CDR2 SASEGT. CDR3 in DNA: TGTGCCAGCAGTGAATTCGGGGGAAACACCGGGGAGCTGTTTTTT. Its protein is CASSEFGGNTGELFF.

The chain's CDR3 is CASTEGLAYNEQFF. CDR3 nucleotides: TGTGCCAGCACTGAGGGACTAGCGTACAATGAGCAGTTCTTC. The genes are TRBV5-5 and TRBJ2-1; 10 bases are shared with TRBD2. Germline loops: CDR1 SGHKS, CDR2 YYEKEE (reference sequence). The CDR3 consists of 14 residues. V lost 6 bases to trimming and J lost 4 bases; unmatched junction nucleotides: 4.